This note documents a single T cell receptor (beta chain) sequence. The sample comes from a study of OX40 agonist ivuxolimab in advanced cancers. Across the whole study: Every 2 weeks, patients received ivuxolimab intravenously, dosed at 0.01 to 10 mg/kg. Enrolled patients in dose escalation had cancers that were hepatocellular carcinoma, melanoma, renal cell or head and neck cancer.

Profiled with immunoSEQ multiplex PCR; TCRdb holds only in-frame clones, not every one. The sample contains around 62,000 clones, around 82% of which appear only once. This sequence was found in an adult with an advanced solid tumor such as melanoma, head and neck, liver or kidney cancer. The sample consisted of CD4+ or CD8+ T cells sorted from blood, taken in a trial of the OX40 agonist ivuxolimab.

The CDR3, as DNA: TGTGCCAGCAGCTTAAAGAGTGAGACCCAGTACTTC. Translating it yields CASSLKSETQYF. The J gene is TRBJ2-5, the V gene TRBV7-2; D remains ambiguous. The V gene lost 2 bases and the J gene lost 5 bases, with 6 bases spanning the gap. CDR1 SGHTA and CDR2 FQGNSA come from the germline V gene. The CDR3 spans 12 residues.